The T cell receptor (beta chain) under discussion was sequenced for a study of radiotherapy plus CTLA-4 blockade in lung cancer. Turning to the study itself: Among all patients, about 19% showed objective responses, while about 31% had disease control. Broader study findings: With interferon-beta, early dynamics of blood T cell clones were reported to best predict response. Among blood TCR repertoires after radiotherapy plus ipilimumab, tumor-derived clones expanded.

Turning to this clone: As yet, its antigen is unknown.

Ipilimumab-mediated CTLA-4 blockade plus focal radiation was given to patients having chemo-refractory metastatic non-small-cell lung cancer. The V gene's germline CDR1 is MNHEY and CDR2 SMNVEV (reference sequence). The CDR3 spans 15 residues. V shed 5 bases and J shed 3 bases, with 16 bases lying between them. Clones were sequenced by immunoSEQ multiplex PCR, and TCRdb holds only the in-frame ones, with some missing. The data contain roughly 90,000 clones, 85% to 90% of them singletons. The origin of this receptor is a human donor with non-small cell lung cancer that progressed on radiotherapy plus ipilimumab. V is TRBV27 and J is TRBJ1-1; D is ambiguous. The specimen comprised peripheral blood, sampled from a patient treated with radiotherapy plus ipilimumab. The CDR3 region has the DNA TGTGCCAGCAGTCCGGGCTTTTCTCGGGACACTGAAGCTTTCTTT. Translating gives CASSPGFSRDTEAFF.